One sample yielded the 29 T cell receptor beta chains listed below, sequenced in a study of T cell changes during pregnancy in multiple sclerosis. Here immunoSEQ multiplex PCR was the method, and the copy in TCRdb shows in-frame clones only, minus some. Seen here are about 44,000 clones, roughly nine tenths observed once, and the top ten hold more than 0.9%. The material sequenced was CD4+ T cells from peripheral blood mononuclear cells, taken after pregnancy. These receptors were collected from a female donor with multiple sclerosis, enrolled in a pregnancy study.

V usage is TRBV19 and J usage is TRBJ2-1, with D possibly being TRBD2 (7 bases). V lost 0 bases to trimming and J lost 2 bases, with 11 bases between them. From germline, CDR1 is LNHDA and CDR2 SQIVND (reference sequence). This CDR3 region has 16 residues. The CDR3 nucleotides read TGTGCCAGTAGTATAGAGGGGGGGACACCCTACAATGAGCAGTTCTTC. This encodes CASSIEGGTPYNEQFF. The entire variable domain, with the rest obtained from reference TRBV19 and TRBJ2-1, is as follows: DGGITQSPKYLFRKEGQNVTLSCEQNLNHDAMYWYRQDPGQGLRLIYYSQIVNDFQKGDIAEGYSVSREKKESFPLTVTSAQKNPTAFYLCASSIEGGTPYNEQFFGPGTRLTVL.

This clone occurred a few times. The sample contains more than one DNA sequence encoding this CDR3. This chain links TRBV18 with TRBJ2-7; TRBD2 matches 8 bases. There are 14 residues in the CDR3. Unmatched junction bases numbered 4, after V lost 6 bases and J lost 0 bases. Germline V gene lookup returns CDR1 KGHSH and CDR2 LQKENI. CDR3 sequence (DNA): TGTGCCAGCTCGCCGGGACTAGTCTCCTACGAGCAGTACTTC. Protein sequence: CASSPGLVSYEQYF.

This clone was observed once. V usage is TRBV5-4 and J usage is TRBJ2-7; 9 bases are shared with TRBD1. V trimming: 7 bases; J trimming: 6 bases; junction bases outside the gene matches: 8. The CDR3 sequence is 13 residues long. CDR1 is SGHNT and CDR2 is YYREEE in the germline V gene (reference sequence). The CDR3 bases are TGTGCCAGCGGAAGGACAGGGGAGGGCGAGCAGTACTTC. This gives the protein CASGRTGEGEQYF.

The chain is built from TRBV2 and TRBJ2-5, with a possible D match to TRBD1 (5 bases). Germline lookup yields CDR1 SNHLY and CDR2 FYNNEI. Trimming pared 6 bases from V and 7 bases from J, leaving 18 bases between. This CDR3 is built from 14 residues. In DNA form, the CDR3 reads TGTGCCAGCAGGGCCAGGGTCGAAAGAGTGACCCAGTACTTC. This gives the protein CASRARVERVTQYF.

The V gene is TRBV7-2, the J gene TRBJ1-6; D may be TRBD1 (6 bases). The germline V gene has CDR1 SGHTA and CDR2 FQGNSA. The CDR3 is 15 amino acids. The V gene lost 5 bases and the J gene lost 4 bases, with 12 bases spanning the gap. The CDR3 sequence: CASSAQGFYNSPLHF. DNA of the CDR3: TGTGCCAGCAGCGCGCAGGGGTTTTATAATTCACCCCTCCACTTT.

CDR3 nucleotide sequence: TGTGCCAGCAGCTTAGCTGCCAGGGGAGAAACTGAAGCTTTCTTT. Translating gives CASSLAARGETEAFF. The J gene is TRBJ1-1, the V gene TRBV7-9; D may be TRBD1 (6 bases). V lost 0 bases and J 5 bases, leaving 13 bases between the germline ends. The CDR3 is 15 residues long. The V gene's germline CDR1 is SEHNR and CDR2 FQNEAQ (reference sequence).

J is TRBJ2-5 and V is TRBV27; TRBD1 aligns across 7 bases. Germline CDR1 MNHEY, CDR2 SMNVEV (reference sequence). V lost 5 bases to trimming and J lost 1 base; unmatched junction nucleotides: 7. The CDR3 runs 15 residues. The CDR3 spells CASSPRTGSQETQYF. In DNA form, the CDR3 reads TGTGCCAGCAGTCCTCGGACAGGCTCCCAAGAGACCCAGTACTTC.

This clone was picked up a small number of times. J is TRBJ1-2 and V is TRBV5-4; no clear D gene. CDR3 length: 13 amino acids. Trimming stripped 5 bases from V and 8 bases from J, with 16 bases between. Looked up from germline, CDR1 is SGHNT and CDR2 is YYREEE (reference sequence). The CDR3 DNA reads as TGTGCCAGCAGGGTCGGAGGTTCGCTCGGCTACACCTTC. Encoded protein: CASRVGGSLGYTF.

The chain uses TRBV12-2 and TRBJ2-2; no DNA check was done on the table's D call, TRBD2. TRBV12-2 is a known pseudogene. The CDR3 has 15 residues. The CDR3 nucleotides read TGTGCAAGTCGCTTAGAGCGGGATAACACCGGGGAGCTGTTTTTT. It yields the protein CASRLERDNTGELFF.

The gene calls are TRBV28 and TRBJ2-6; TRBD1 aligns across 12 bases. Germline V CDR1 and CDR2: MDHEN, SYDVKM. This CDR3 is built from 19 residues. Germline trimming cut 5 bases from V and 2 bases from J; bases unmatched to any gene: 10. CDR3 nucleotide sequence: TGTGCCAGCAGTCCTAATCCCGGGACAGGGGGCCCTGGGGCCAACGTCCTGACTTTC. It specifies CASSPNPGTGGPGANVLTF.

The chain combines TRBV27 with TRBJ1-4, with D perhaps TRBD1 (6 bases). V was shortened by 6 bases and J by 2 bases, with 10 bases between the two germline ends. The CDR3 loop spans 14 amino acids. Germline V lookup: CDR1 MNHEY, CDR2 SMNVEV (reference sequence). The CDR3 region is CASRPGDTNEKLFF. The CDR3 DNA is TGTGCCAGCAGACCAGGGGATACTAATGAAAAACTGTTTTTT.

The DNA of the CDR3 is TGTGCCAGCAGTAGTGGACAGGGGCCGTTCGAGCAGTACTTC. Amino acid sequence: CASSSGQGPFEQYF. This chain uses TRBV6-1 with TRBJ2-5; 9 nucleotides line up with TRBD1. The DNA end is a closer match to TRBJ2-7, so the J assignment may be wrong. CDR3 length: 14 amino acids. In germline, CDR1 is MNHNS, CDR2 SASEGT.

This clone was found a few times. The chain uses TRBV30 and TRBJ1-1; 7 positions agree with TRBD1. The CDR3 has 14 residues. CDR1 GTSNPN and CDR2 SVGIG come from the germline V gene (reference sequence). V lost 3 bases and J lost 3; bases outside the gene matches: 7. CDR3 nucleotides: TGTGCCTGGAGCCAGGGGGTTAAGGACACTGAAGCTTTCTTT. Residues: CAWSQGVKDTEAFF. The full variable domain, completed using reference TRBV30 and TRBJ1-1, is SQTIHQWPATLVQPVGSPLSLECTVEGTSNPNLYWYRQAAGRGLQLLFYSVGIGQISSEVPQNLSASRPQDRQFILSSKKLLLSDSGFYLCAWSQGVKDTEAFFGQGTRLTVV.

Here the CDR3 reads CASSRNMGQLNQPQHF. In DNA form, the CDR3 reads TGTGCCAGCAGCCGTAATATGGGACAGCTCAATCAGCCCCAGCATTTT. The rearrangement links TRBV7-8 to TRBJ1-5, with TRBD1 matching 7 bases. Germline V gene sequence: CDR1 SGHVS, CDR2 FQNEAQ. The CDR3 loop spans 16 amino acids. With V trimmed by 5 bases and J by 3 bases, 10 bases remained unmatched.

This chain connects TRBV6-6 to TRBJ1-2; D might be TRBD1 (5 bases). The germline V and J ends were trimmed by 10 bases and 5 bases, with 17 bases remaining between them. The V gene's germline CDR1 is MNHNY and CDR2 SVGAGI (reference sequence). The CDR3 loop spans 13 amino acids. For the CDR3, the DNA is TGTGCCACTAATTCCCAGGGTCTTTATGGCTACACCTTC. Its protein product is CATNSQGLYGYTF.

This clone appeared once. The chain is built from TRBV6-6 and TRBJ2-2; D is possibly TRBD2 (5 bases). Trimming took 6 bases from V and 7 from J, leaving 18 bases between them. The germline V gene has CDR1 MNHNY and CDR2 SVGAGI (reference sequence). The CDR3 length is 15 residues. Here the CDR3 reads CASRSTRWGDGELFF. CDR3 nucleotides: TGTGCCAGCAGATCCACACGATGGGGAGACGGGGAGCTGTTTTTT.

The chain combines TRBV5-1 with TRBJ2-7, with 8 bases aligning to TRBD2. V was clipped by 3 bases and J by 4 bases; unmatched bases: 12. The CDR3 runs 16 residues. Germline CDR1 reads SGHRS; CDR2 reads YFSETQ. The CDR3 is CASSSSAREGLYEQYF. In nucleotides, the CDR3 is TGCGCCAGCAGCTCTTCGGCCCGGGAGGGCCTGTACGAGCAGTACTTC.

This chain links TRBV19 with TRBJ2-1; 10 bases fit TRBD2. CDR1 is LNHDA and CDR2 is SQIVND in the germline V gene (reference sequence). The CDR3 has 13 amino acids. The ends lost 3 bases at V and 15 bases at J; junction bases unmatched: 8. CDR3 region: CASSIMSGRAPFF. The CDR3 region has the DNA TGTGCCAGTAGTATCATGAGCGGGAGGGCTCCGTTCTTC. Full variable domain (rest looked up from reference TRBV19 and TRBJ2-1): DGGITQSPKYLFRKEGQNVTLSCEQNLNHDAMYWYRQDPGQGLRLIYYSQIVNDFQKGDIAEGYSVSREKKESFPLTVTSAQKNPTAFYLCASSIMSGRAPFFGPGTRLTVL.

This clone is a singleton in its sample. The chain links TRBV6-1 to TRBJ2-1; 11 bases agree with TRBD1. The CDR3 totals 14 residues. Germline values: CDR1 MNHNS, CDR2 SASEGT. With 7 bases clipped from V and 15 bases from J, the junction kept 14 bases outside the gene matches. In DNA, the CDR3 is TGTGCCAGCACTTCGGGGACAGGGGGTCTTTTTCGGTTCTTC. It encodes CASTSGTGGLFRFF.

This clone was recorded a few times. The chain carries TRBV5-4 and TRBJ2-7; 9 bases line up with TRBD2. The CDR3 runs 14 residues. Per germline, CDR1 SGHNT and CDR2 YYREEE (reference sequence). The V and J ends lost 5 bases and 7 bases, in that order; junction bases with no gene match: 10. CDR3 residues: CASRQDSGSREQYF. CDR3 in DNA: TGTGCCAGCAGGCAAGATAGCGGGAGCAGGGAGCAGTACTTC.

V and J are TRBV30 and TRBJ2-2; TRBD1 is a possible D gene (5 bases). V lost 1 base and J lost 0, with 9 bases in between. The CDR3 sequence is 15 residues long. Per germline, CDR1 GTSNPN and CDR2 SVGIG (reference sequence). In DNA, the CDR3 is TGTGCCTGGAGTGGGGGCCGTCCGAACACCGGGGAGCTGTTTTTT. This gives the protein CAWSGGRPNTGELFF.

The J gene is TRBJ1-3, the V gene TRBV7-2; D gene unclear. The V gene lost 5 bases and the J gene lost 2 bases, with 16 bases spanning the gap. Germline V gene sequence: CDR1 SGHTA, CDR2 FQGNSA. CDR3 length: 16 residues. The CDR3 coding sequence is TGTGCCAGCAGCGTCTACCCAGAGGCAGCTGGAAACACCATATATTTT. Amino acids: CASSVYPEAAGNTIYF.

Notes on this clone: This CDR3 is also generated by other DNA sequences in the sample. The V gene is TRBV18, the J gene TRBJ2-2; D is uncertain. Germline-derived CDR1 and CDR2 are KGHSH and LQKENI. The CDR3 spans 13 residues. Trimming pared 2 bases from V and 4 bases from J, leaving 5 bases between. This CDR3 is CASSPSSTGELFF. The CDR3 nucleotides are TGTGCCAGCTCACCATCTAGCACCGGGGAGCTGTTTTTT.

The chain joins TRBV6-1 to TRBJ1-2; D is unclear. The V end lost 2 bases, the J end lost 8 bases, and 9 bases lay between the germline ends. CDR1 is MNHNS, CDR2 SASEGT, per germline. This CDR3 has 12 amino acids. The CDR3 region is CASSEPGYGYTF. The DNA of the CDR3 is TGTGCCAGCAGTGAACCCGGGTACGGCTACACCTTC.

This rearrangement joins TRBV12-5 to TRBJ1-5; 10 bases are a match to TRBD1. Germline-derived CDR1 and CDR2 are LGHNT and FRNRAP. The V gene end was trimmed by 6 bases and the J gene end by 6 bases; junction bases not matched to a gene: 5. The CDR3 covers 14 residues. The CDR3 nucleotides are TGTGCTAGTGGCCAAGGACAGGGGGGTCAGCCCCAGCATTTT. Amino acid sequence: CASGQGQGGQPQHF. Using reference TRBV12-5 and TRBJ1-5 for the parts outside the CDR3, the full variable domain is DARVTQTPRHKVTEMGQEVTMRCQPILGHNTVFWYRQTMMQGLELLAYFRNRAPLDDSGMPKDRFSAEMPDATLATLKIQPSEPRDSAVYFCASGQGQGGQPQHFGDGTRLSIL.

V is TRBV28 and J is TRBJ2-4; 11 positions agree with TRBD2. The germline V gene encodes CDR1 MDHEN and CDR2 SYDVKM. CDR3 size: 17 residues. V was pared by 7 bases and J by 0 bases, with 8 bases of the junction left unmatched. The CDR3 coding sequence is TGTGCCAGCACGCTAGCGGGAGGTTTTCTAGCCAAAAACATTCAGTACTTC. It is translated as CASTLAGGFLAKNIQYF.

In its sample, this clone was seen once. The V gene is TRBV6-4, the J gene TRBJ2-3, with 7 bases identical to TRBD1. CDR3 length equals 15 residues. CDR1 is MRHNA, CDR2 SNTAGT, per germline. J was trimmed by 3 bases and V by 4 bases; bases with no gene match: 7. This CDR3 is CASSVSWTGTDTQYF. The CDR3 DNA follows: TGTGCCAGCAGTGTCTCCTGGACAGGAACAGATACGCAGTATTTT.

The chain links TRBV5-1 to TRBJ2-7; D possibly corresponds to TRBD1 (5 bases). This CDR3 region has 11 residues. The V gene's germline CDR1 is SGHRS and CDR2 YFSETQ. V lost 6 bases and J 3 bases, leaving 7 bases between the germline ends. This chain's CDR3 is CASKGNYEQYF. CDR3 nucleotides: TGCGCCAGCAAGGGGAACTACGAGCAGTACTTC. The full variable domain, completed using reference TRBV5-1 and TRBJ2-7, is KAGVTQTPRYLIKTRGQQVTLSCSPISGHRSVSWYQQTPGQGLQFLFEYFSETQRNKGNFPGRFSGRQFSNSRSEMNVSTLELGDSALYLCASKGNYEQYFGPGTRLTVT.

This clone was recorded only once. The chain combines TRBV9 with TRBJ2-3; 9 bases fit TRBD2. The germline V gene encodes CDR1 SGDLS and CDR2 YYNGEE. V lost 3 bases, J lost 1 base, and 9 bases stayed unmatched. The CDR3 is 17 amino acids. In DNA, the CDR3 is TGTGCCAGCAGCGGGAGCGGGAGGAGCCGGGGCACAGATACGCAGTATTTT. Protein: CASSGSGRSRGTDTQYF.